The clone carrying this T cell receptor beta chain has more than one count but fewer than ten. V gave up 7 bases and J gave up 1 base; unmatched junction bases: 7. The CDR3 totals 14 residues. Germline V CDR1 and CDR2: MDHEN, SYDVKM. The TCR beta CDR3 regions underwent amplification using RNA transcripts as the source. During a first-round RT-PCR of the TCR CDR3, the HTBI primer set was used. TCRdb reprocessed the multiplex PCR reads via MiXCR and lists one record per CDR3 protein. Here the sample spans 550,000 to 700,000 distinct CDR3 sequences, about 43% being singletons. The record originates from a study of T cells in Graves' hyperthyroidism and ophthalmopathy.

The J gene is TRBJ2-7, the V gene TRBV28, with TRBD2 matching 7 bases. The sequenced sample consisted of peripheral blood or thyroid tissue (not recorded which). The sequence was collected from an adult woman with Graves' disease, either hyperthyroidism or ophthalmopathy (not recorded which). The CDR3 loop is CASNLSGLSYEQYF. The DNA for the CDR3 is TGTGCCAGCAACCTCTCGGGACTATCCTACGAGCAGTACTTC.